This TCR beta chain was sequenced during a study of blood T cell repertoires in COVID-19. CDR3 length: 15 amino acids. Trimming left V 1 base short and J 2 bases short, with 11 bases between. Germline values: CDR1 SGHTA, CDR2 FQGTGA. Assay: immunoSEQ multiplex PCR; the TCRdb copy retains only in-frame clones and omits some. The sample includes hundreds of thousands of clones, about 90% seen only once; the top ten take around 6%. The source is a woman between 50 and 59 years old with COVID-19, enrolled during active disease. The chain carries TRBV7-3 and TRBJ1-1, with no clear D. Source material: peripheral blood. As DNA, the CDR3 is TGTGCCAGCAGCTTAAGGCCTGTTCTTAACACTGAAGCTTTCTTT. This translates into CASSLRPVLNTEAFF.